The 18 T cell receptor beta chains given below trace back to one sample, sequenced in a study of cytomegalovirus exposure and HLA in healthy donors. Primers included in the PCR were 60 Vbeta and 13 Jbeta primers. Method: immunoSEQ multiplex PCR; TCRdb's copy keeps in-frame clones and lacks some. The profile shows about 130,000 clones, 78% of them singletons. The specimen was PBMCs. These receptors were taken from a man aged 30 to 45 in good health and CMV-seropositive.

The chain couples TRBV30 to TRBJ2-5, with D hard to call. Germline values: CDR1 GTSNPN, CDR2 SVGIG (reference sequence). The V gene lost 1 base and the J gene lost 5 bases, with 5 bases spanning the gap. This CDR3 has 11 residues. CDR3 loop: CAWSAPETQYF. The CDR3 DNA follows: TGTGCCTGGAGTGCCCCGGAGACCCAGTACTTC.

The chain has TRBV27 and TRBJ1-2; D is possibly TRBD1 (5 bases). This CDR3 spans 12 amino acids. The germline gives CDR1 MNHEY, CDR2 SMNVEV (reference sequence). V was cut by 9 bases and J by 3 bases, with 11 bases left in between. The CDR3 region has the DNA TGTGCCAGTGGGGGGATGGACTATGGCTACACCTTC. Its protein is CASGGMDYGYTF.

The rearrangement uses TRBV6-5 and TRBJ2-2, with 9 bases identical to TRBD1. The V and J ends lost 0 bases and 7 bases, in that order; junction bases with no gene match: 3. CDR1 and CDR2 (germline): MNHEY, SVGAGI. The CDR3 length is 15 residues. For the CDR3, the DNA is TGTGCCAGCAGTTACTCGACAGGGGGAGACGGGGAGCTGTTTTTT. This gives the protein CASSYSTGGDGELFF.

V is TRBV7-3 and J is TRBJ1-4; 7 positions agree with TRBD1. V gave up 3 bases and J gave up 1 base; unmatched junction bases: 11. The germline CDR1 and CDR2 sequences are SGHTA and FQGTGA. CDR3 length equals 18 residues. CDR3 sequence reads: CASSFGTEFLQTNEKLFF. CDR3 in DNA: TGTGCCAGCAGCTTTGGGACAGAGTTTCTACAAACTAATGAAAAACTGTTTTTT.

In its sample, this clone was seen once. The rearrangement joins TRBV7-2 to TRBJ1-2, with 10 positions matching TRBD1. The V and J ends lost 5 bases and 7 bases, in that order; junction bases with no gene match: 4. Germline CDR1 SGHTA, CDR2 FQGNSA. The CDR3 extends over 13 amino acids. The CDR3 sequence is CASSQRQGAGYTF. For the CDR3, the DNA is TGTGCCAGCAGCCAGAGACAGGGGGCTGGCTACACCTTC.

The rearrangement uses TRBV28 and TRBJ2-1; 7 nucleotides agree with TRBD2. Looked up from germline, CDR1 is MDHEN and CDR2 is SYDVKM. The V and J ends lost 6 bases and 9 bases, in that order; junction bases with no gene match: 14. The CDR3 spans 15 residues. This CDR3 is CASSRLGAGAFEQFF. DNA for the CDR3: TGTGCCAGCAGCAGGCTTGGGGCGGGAGCCTTTGAGCAGTTCTTC.

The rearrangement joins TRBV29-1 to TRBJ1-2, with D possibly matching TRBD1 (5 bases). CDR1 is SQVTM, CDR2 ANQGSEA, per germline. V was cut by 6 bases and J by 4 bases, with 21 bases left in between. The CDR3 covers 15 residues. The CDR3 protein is CSVFERGGAGYGYTF. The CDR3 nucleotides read TGCAGCGTATTTGAGAGGGGAGGGGCCGGCTATGGCTACACCTTC.

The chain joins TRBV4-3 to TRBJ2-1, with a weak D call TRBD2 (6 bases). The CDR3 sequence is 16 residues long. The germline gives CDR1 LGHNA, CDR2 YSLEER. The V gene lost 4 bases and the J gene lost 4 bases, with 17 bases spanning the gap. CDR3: CASSPEGSGIYNEQFF. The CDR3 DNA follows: TGCGCCAGCAGCCCCGAGGGTAGCGGAATTTACAATGAGCAGTTCTTC.

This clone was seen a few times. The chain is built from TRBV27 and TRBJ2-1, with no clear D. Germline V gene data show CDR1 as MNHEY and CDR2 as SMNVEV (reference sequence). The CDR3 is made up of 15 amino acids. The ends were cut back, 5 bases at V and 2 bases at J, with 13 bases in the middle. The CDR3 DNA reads TGTGCCAGCAGTCCTACAGATAACCCCTACAATGAGCAGTTCTTC. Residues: CASSPTDNPYNEQFF.

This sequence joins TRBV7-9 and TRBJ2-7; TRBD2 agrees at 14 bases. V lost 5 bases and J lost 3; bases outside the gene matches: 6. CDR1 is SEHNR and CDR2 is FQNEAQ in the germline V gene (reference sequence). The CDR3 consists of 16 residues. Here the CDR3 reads CASSPWGTSGSYEQYF. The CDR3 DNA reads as TGTGCCAGCAGCCCATGGGGGACTAGCGGGAGCTACGAGCAGTACTTC.

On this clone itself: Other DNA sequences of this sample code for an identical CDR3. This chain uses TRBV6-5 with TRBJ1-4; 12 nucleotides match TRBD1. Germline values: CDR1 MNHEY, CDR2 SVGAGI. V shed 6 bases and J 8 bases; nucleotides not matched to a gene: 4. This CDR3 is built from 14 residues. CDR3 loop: CASRGQGAGEKLFF. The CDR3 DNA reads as TGTGCCAGCAGGGGACAGGGGGCTGGAGAAAAACTGTTTTTT.

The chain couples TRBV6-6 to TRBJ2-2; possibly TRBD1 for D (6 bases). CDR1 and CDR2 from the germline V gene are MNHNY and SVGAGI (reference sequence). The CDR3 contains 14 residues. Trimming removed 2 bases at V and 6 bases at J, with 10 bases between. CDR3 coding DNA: TGTGCCAGCAGTTACGTCAGGGGTGCCGGGGAGCTGTTTTTT. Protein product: CASSYVRGAGELFF.

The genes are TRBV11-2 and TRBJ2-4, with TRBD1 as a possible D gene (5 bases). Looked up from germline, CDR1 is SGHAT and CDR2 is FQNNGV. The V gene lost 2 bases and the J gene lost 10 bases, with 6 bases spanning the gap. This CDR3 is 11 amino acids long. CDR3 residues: CASSLPGIQYF. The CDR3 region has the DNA TGTGCCAGCAGCTTACCAGGGATTCAGTACTTC.

The DNA of the CDR3 is TGTGCCAGCAGCTCCGGGACAGGGGGGATAAATGAGCAGTTCTTC. Protein: CASSSGTGGINEQFF. This chain connects TRBV5-4 to TRBJ2-1; 11 nucleotides line up with TRBD1. Germline V gene data show CDR1 as SGHNT and CDR2 as YYREEE (reference sequence). J lost 7 bases, V lost 3 bases, and 6 bases had no gene match. There are 15 residues in the CDR3.

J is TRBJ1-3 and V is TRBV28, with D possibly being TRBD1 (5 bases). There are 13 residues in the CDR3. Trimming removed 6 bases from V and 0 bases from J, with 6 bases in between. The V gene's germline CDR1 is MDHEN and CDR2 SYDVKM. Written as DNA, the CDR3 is TGTGCCAGCAGGGACAACTCTGGAAACACCATATATTTT. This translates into CASRDNSGNTIYF.

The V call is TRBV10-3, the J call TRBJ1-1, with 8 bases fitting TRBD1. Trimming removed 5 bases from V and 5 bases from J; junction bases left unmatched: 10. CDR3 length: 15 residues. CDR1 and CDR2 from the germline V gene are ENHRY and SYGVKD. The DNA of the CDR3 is TGTGCCATCAGTCCATCGACAGGGGAAGGGACTGAAGCTTTCTTT. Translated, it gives CAISPSTGEGTEAFF.

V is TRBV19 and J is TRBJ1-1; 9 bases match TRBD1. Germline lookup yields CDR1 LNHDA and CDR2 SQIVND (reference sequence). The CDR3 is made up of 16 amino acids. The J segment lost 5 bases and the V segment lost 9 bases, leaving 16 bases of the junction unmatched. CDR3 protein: CASTDLPGQGKTEAFF. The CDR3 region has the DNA TGTGCCAGCACTGACCTCCCGGGACAGGGTAAGACTGAAGCTTTCTTT.

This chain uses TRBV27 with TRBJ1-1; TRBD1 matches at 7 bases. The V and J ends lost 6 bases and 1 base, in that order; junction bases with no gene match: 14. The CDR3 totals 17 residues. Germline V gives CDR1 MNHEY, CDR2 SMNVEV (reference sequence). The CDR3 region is CASSPALWDSGNTEAFF. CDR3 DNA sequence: TGTGCCAGCAGCCCAGCTCTTTGGGACAGTGGGAACACTGAAGCTTTCTTT.